This TCR beta chain is drawn from a study of cytomegalovirus exposure and HLA in healthy donors. Study details: The 120 validation repertoires were reported in a later analysis to have been generated on the same platform as the 500 to 700 first-cohort repertoires. General study findings and limits: The listing of 150 or so TCR beta chains classed them as cytomegalovirus-associated. Most TCRs appeared rarely, but some public TCRs recurred in many donors. A few CMV-associated chains were confirmed in vitro to be specific for CMV antigens.

Clones were sequenced by immunoSEQ multiplex PCR, and TCRdb holds only the in-frame ones, with some missing. This sample has approximately 99,000 clones, with around 82% found just once. On this clone itself: What it binds is unknown.

Per the germline V gene, CDR1 is SGHDT and CDR2 is YYEEEE. V shed 4 bases and J 0 bases; nucleotides not matched to a gene: 13. The CDR3 contains 19 residues. The specimen sequenced was PBMCs. The source of this sequence is a woman under 30 in good health and CMV-seronegative. This rearrangement joins TRBV5-6 to TRBJ2-6, with 7 bases lining up with TRBD1. DNA for the CDR3: TGTGCCAGCAGCCCTAACACGGGACAGCACTCCTCTGGGGCCAACGTCCTGACTTTC. It specifies CASSPNTGQHSSGANVLTF.